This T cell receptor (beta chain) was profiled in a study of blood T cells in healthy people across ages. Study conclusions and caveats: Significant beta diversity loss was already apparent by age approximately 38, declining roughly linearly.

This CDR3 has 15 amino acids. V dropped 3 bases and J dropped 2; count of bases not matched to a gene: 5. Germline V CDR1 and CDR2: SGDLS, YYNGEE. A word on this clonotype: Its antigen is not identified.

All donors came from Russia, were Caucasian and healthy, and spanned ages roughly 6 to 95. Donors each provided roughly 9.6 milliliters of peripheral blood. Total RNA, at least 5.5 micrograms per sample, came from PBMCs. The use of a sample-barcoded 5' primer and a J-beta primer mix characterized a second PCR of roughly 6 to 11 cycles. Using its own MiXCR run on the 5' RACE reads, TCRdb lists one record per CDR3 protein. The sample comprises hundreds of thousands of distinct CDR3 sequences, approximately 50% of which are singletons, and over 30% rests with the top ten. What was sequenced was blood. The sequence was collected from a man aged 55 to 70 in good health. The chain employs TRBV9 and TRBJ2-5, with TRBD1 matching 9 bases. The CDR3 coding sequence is TGTGCCAGCAGCGCCCGGACAGGGGAACAAGAGACCCAGTACTTC. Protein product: CASSARTGEQETQYF.